The 15 T cell receptor beta chains below all came from one sample that was sequenced in a study of blood T cells in healthy people across ages. The use of a sample-barcoded 5' primer and a J-beta primer mix characterized a second PCR of roughly 6 to 11 cycles. TCRdb recomputed calls from the 5' RACE reads with MiXCR, one row per CDR3 protein. Counted here are some 900,000 distinct CDR3 sequences, 48% occurring once; the ten biggest clones make up roughly 13%. Sequenced input: blood. Source of these receptors: a man aged 25 to 40 in good health.

As DNA, the CDR3 is TGTGCCAGCAGCCGGAGCGGGGGCCCCCCAGATACGCAGTATTTT. This translates into CASSRSGGPPDTQYF. The chain recombines TRBV6-2 or TRBV6-3 with TRBJ2-3; TRBD2 aligns across 8 bases. The CDR3 contains 15 residues. With V trimmed by 6 bases and J by 4 bases, 9 bases remained unmatched. CDR1 and CDR2 from the germline V gene are MNHEY and SVGEGT.

This rearrangement joins TRBV5-6 to TRBJ2-7; no definite D call. Trimming pared 2 bases from V and 0 bases from J, leaving 6 bases between. Germline CDR1 is SGHDT and CDR2 is YYEEEE. This CDR3 comprises 13 residues. The CDR3 region has the DNA TGTGCCAGCAGCTTTGACAACTCCTACGAGCAGTACTTC. The encoded protein is CASSFDNSYEQYF.

V gene TRBV2 combines with J gene TRBJ1-5; 7 bases line up with TRBD1. Germline values: CDR1 SNHLY, CDR2 FYNNEI. V dropped 6 bases and J dropped 0; count of bases not matched to a gene: 5. CDR3 length: 15 residues. The CDR3: CASRGTEFSNQPQHF. As DNA, the CDR3 is TGTGCCAGCAGGGGGACAGAGTTTAGCAATCAGCCCCAGCATTTT. Drawing the rest from reference TRBV2 and TRBJ1-5, the complete variable domain is EPEVTQTPSHQVTQMGQEVILRCVPISNHLYFYWYRQILGQKVEFLVSFYNNEISEKSEIFDDQFSVERPDGSNFTLKIRSTKLEDSAMYFCASRGTEFSNQPQHFGDGTRLSIL.

The chain joins TRBV11-2 to TRBJ2-7; 9 positions agree with TRBD1. Trimming took 5 bases from V and 4 from J; bases not matched to a gene: 3. The CDR3 spans 13 residues. Per the germline V gene, CDR1 is SGHAT and CDR2 is FQNNGV. The CDR3 DNA is TGTGCCAGCAGCGGGACAGGGAGATACGAGCAGTACTTC. It is translated as CASSGTGRYEQYF.

V and J are TRBV20-1 and TRBJ2-7; TRBD1 or TRBD2 may be the D gene (5 bases each). CDR1 and CDR2 (germline): DFQATT, SNEGSKA (reference sequence). V dropped 8 bases and J dropped 2 bases, with 16 bases sitting between them. The CDR3 is 13 amino acids. The CDR3 here is CSSAGTGTYEQYF. The CDR3 DNA is TGCAGTAGCGCCGGGACGGGGACCTACGAGCAGTACTTC.

For this clonotype: The junction differs from germline at one of its ends, possibly a read error. V is TRBV5-6 and J is TRBJ1-1; TRBD1 matches 7 bases. Germline-derived CDR1 and CDR2 are SGHDT and YYEEEE. The CDR3 is 13 residues long. CDR3 bases: TGTGCCACCACGGGACAGCTGAACACTGTAGCTTTCTTT. Protein: CATTGQLNTVAFF.

The rearrangement uses TRBV7-2 and TRBJ2-3, with a possible D match to TRBD2 (5 bases). This CDR3 spans 16 amino acids. The germline V gene encodes CDR1 SGHTA and CDR2 FQGNSA. The ends were cut back, 4 bases at V and 1 base at J, with 15 bases in the middle. CDR3 protein: CASSSRSGGGTDTQYF. CDR3 in DNA: TGTGCCAGCAGCTCGAGAAGCGGAGGTGGCACAGATACGCAGTATTTT.

V and J are TRBV6-6 and TRBJ1-4, with 9 bases aligning to TRBD1. This CDR3 has 16 residues. Germline values: CDR1 MNHNY, CDR2 SVGAGI (reference sequence). Losses at the gene ends were 6 bases for V and 1 base for J; bases not matched to a gene: 6. For the CDR3, the DNA is TGTGCCAGCAGGCCGGGACAGGGTATAACTAATGAAAAACTGTTTTTT. It specifies CASRPGQGITNEKLFF.

This sequence joins TRBV9 and TRBJ2-1; 8 nucleotides line up with TRBD2. The CDR3 runs to 17 residues. Germline CDR1 and CDR2: SGDLS and YYNGEE. V dropped 1 base and J dropped 5; count of bases not matched to a gene: 11. The CDR3 DNA is TGTGCCAGCAGCGTATCGCCCGAGTTAGCGGGACACAATGAGCAGTTCTTC. It is translated as CASSVSPELAGHNEQFF.

This chain joins TRBV11-3 and TRBJ1-1; 10 bases are a match to TRBD1. Germline CDR1 reads SGHNT; CDR2 reads YENEEA. The CDR3 consists of 17 residues. J gave up 1 base and V 4 bases, and 9 bases lay outside the gene matches. The CDR3 nucleotides are TGTGCCAGCAGCTCGGGGACAGGGGCCCACCCGAACACTGAAGCTTTCTTT. It translates to CASSSGTGAHPNTEAFF. Drawing the rest from reference TRBV11-3 and TRBJ1-1, the complete variable domain is EAGVVQSPRYKIIEKKQPVAFWCNPISGHNTLYWYLQNLGQGPELLIRYENEEAVDDSQLPKDRFSAERLKGVDSTLKIQPAELGDSAVYLCASSSGTGAHPNTEAFFGQGTRLTVV.

This chain joins TRBV12-3 or TRBV12-4 and TRBJ2-1; 7 positions agree with TRBD2. The CDR3 runs to 15 residues. Trimming cost V 8 bases and J 8 bases; bases outside gene matches: 15. The CDR3 loop is CASSLLGGGIDEQFF. CDR3 coding DNA: TGTGCCAGCTCTCTCCTCGGGGGAGGGATCGATGAGCAGTTCTTC.

This clonotype was picked up a small number of times. V and J are TRBV29-1 and TRBJ2-5; 10 bases line up with TRBD2. The CDR3 has 16 residues. Germline-derived CDR1 and CDR2 are SQVTM and ANQGSEA. With 4 bases clipped from V and 2 bases from J, the junction kept 10 bases outside the gene matches. CDR3 in DNA: TGCAGCGTTGGGCCAGCGGGGGGGCCCATACAAGAGACCCAGTACTTC. Translating gives CSVGPAGGPIQETQYF.

The V and J genes are TRBV30 and TRBJ1-3; D is undetermined. V lost 4 bases and J lost 0, with 16 bases in between. Germline CDR1 reads GTSNPN; CDR2 reads SVGIG (reference sequence). The CDR3 consists of 16 residues. CDR3 amino acids: CAWTSSLLSSGNTIYF. The CDR3 DNA follows: TGTGCCTGGACGTCGTCCTTATTAAGCTCTGGAAACACCATATATTTT.

V gene TRBV12-3 or TRBV12-4 combines with J gene TRBJ2-4, with 7 bases fitting TRBD1. This CDR3 is 15 amino acids long. V was pared by 5 bases and J by 1 base, with 5 bases of the junction left unmatched. For the CDR3, the DNA is TGTGCCAGCAGTGATACAGGGGTCGCCAAAAACATTCAGTACTTC. Protein: CASSDTGVAKNIQYF.

V and J are TRBV29-1 and TRBJ1-1; 10 nucleotides line up with TRBD1. V lost 6 bases and J lost 7; bases outside the gene matches: 14. CDR3 length: 15 amino acids. Germline V CDR1 and CDR2: SQVTM, ANQGSEA. CDR3 loop: CSVPWGGQGRNEAFF. The CDR3 DNA sequence: TGCAGCGTCCCTTGGGGGGGACAGGGGCGTAATGAAGCTTTCTTT.